One sample yielded the 12 T cell receptor beta chains listed below, sequenced in a study of CD8 T cells in Susac syndrome. Random hexamers primed reverse transcription of about 0.45 to 1 ug RNA. TCRdb used MiXCR to reprocess the immunoSEQ multiplex PCR reads, holding one entry per CDR3 protein. Among about 240,000 distinct CDR3 sequences listed, almost 97% were seen once. Sequenced sample: CD4+ T cells from PBMCs. These receptors were obtained from a human donor with Susac syndrome.

The chain uses TRBV29-1 and TRBJ2-7; D unresolved. The V end lost 6 bases, the J end lost 2 bases, and 17 bases lay between the germline ends. The CDR3 is made up of 14 amino acids. Looked up from germline, CDR1 is SQVTM and CDR2 is ANQGSEA. The chain's CDR3 is CSVRKGFAAYEQYF. The DNA of the CDR3 is TGCAGCGTCCGAAAAGGGTTTGCAGCCTACGAGCAGTACTTC.

This chain links TRBV29-1 with TRBJ1-2, with 9 bases lining up with TRBD1. The junction had 8 bases not matched to a gene; V was cut back by 4 bases and J by 5 bases. The germline V gene has CDR1 SQVTM and CDR2 ANQGSEA. This CDR3 is 14 amino acids long. In DNA form, the CDR3 reads TGCAGCGTTGGCCGGGACAGGGTGAATTATGGCTACACCTTC. Protein product: CSVGRDRVNYGYTF.

This clonotype was observed a single time. The CDR3 is CAWRRTSPEANVLTF. CDR3 DNA: TGTGCCTGGAGACGGACTAGCCCTGAGGCCAACGTCCTGACTTTC. V and J are TRBV30 and TRBJ2-6; 8 bases match TRBD2. Germline CDR1 is GTSNPN and CDR2 is SVGIG (reference sequence). The CDR3 totals 15 residues. V shed 3 bases and J 6 bases; nucleotides not matched to a gene: 7.

This sequence joins TRBV2 and TRBJ2-3; D remains ambiguous. Germline V lookup: CDR1 SNHLY, CDR2 FYNNEI. This CDR3 has 17 amino acids. Trimming took off 6 bases at V and 0 bases at J, with 19 bases between the two ends. CDR3 bases: TGTGCCAGCAGAGAGAGGTGGTCTGCTACTAGCACAGATACGCAGTATTTT. It yields the protein CASRERWSATSTDTQYF.

This chain connects TRBV3-1 to TRBJ2-1, with 7 bases identical to TRBD2. The V gene's germline CDR1 is LGHDT and CDR2 YNNKEL (reference sequence). Trimming at V came to 2 bases and at J to 6 bases, leaving 1 base not matched to a gene. This CDR3 spans 13 amino acids. The CDR3 DNA is TGTGCCAGCAGCCAACGCGGGAGCAATGAGCAGTTCTTC. As protein: CASSQRGSNEQFF.

The rearrangement uses TRBV5-4 and TRBJ1-2; tentatively, D is TRBD1 (6 bases). The CDR3 contains 15 residues. The germline V gene encodes CDR1 SGHNT and CDR2 YYREEE (reference sequence). Trimming shortened V by 0 bases and J by 1 base, and 10 bases separated the two germline ends. CDR3 amino acids: CASSLASQGNYGYTF. The CDR3 DNA is TGTGCCAGCAGCTTGGCCTCACAGGGTAACTATGGCTACACCTTC. The full variable domain, rest sourced from reference TRBV5-4 and TRBJ1-2, is ETGVTQSPTHLIKTRGQQVTLRCSSQSGHNTVSWYQQALGQGPQFIFQYYREEENGRGNFPPRFSGLQFPNYSSELNVNALELDDSALYLCASSLASQGNYGYTFGSGTRLTVV.

The chain is built from TRBV7-2 and TRBJ2-5, with D perhaps matching TRBD2 (6 bases). The CDR3 consists of 14 residues. The germline V and J ends were trimmed by 1 base and 1 base, with 7 bases remaining between them. Germline-derived CDR1 and CDR2 are SGHTA and FQGNSA. The CDR3 here is CASSLVAVQETQYF. The DNA of the CDR3 is TGTGCCAGCAGCTTAGTAGCGGTCCAAGAGACCCAGTACTTC.

The chain is built from TRBV12-3 or TRBV12-4 and TRBJ2-1; 10 bases line up with TRBD2. V dropped 5 bases and J dropped 10; count of bases not matched to a gene: 11. The CDR3 runs to 15 residues. CDR3 DNA: TGTGCCAGCAGTCCTAGCGGACTAGCGGTCGCGGAGCAGTTCTTC. It encodes CASSPSGLAVAEQFF.

V usage is TRBV27 and J usage is TRBJ2-7, with D perhaps TRBD2 (5 bases). The length of the CDR3 is 13 residues. The ends were cut back, 5 bases at V and 0 bases at J, with 8 bases in the middle. Germline CDR1 is MNHEY and CDR2 is SMNVEV (reference sequence). CDR3 DNA: TGTGCCAGCAGTACTCGGGGCTCCTACGAGCAGTACTTC. Its translation is CASSTRGSYEQYF.

With regard to this clonotype: The junction differs from germline at one of its ends, possibly a read error. V and J are TRBV20-1 and TRBJ1-2, with 7 bases aligning to TRBD1. The CDR3 runs 11 residues. Germline V gene lookup returns CDR1 DFQATT and CDR2 SNEGSKA (reference sequence). Here the CDR3 reads CSARDDGTADF. The CDR3 DNA sequence: TGCAGTGCTAGAGATGACGGGACAGCTGACTTC.

The gene calls are TRBV3-1 and TRBJ2-3; maybe TRBD2 (6 bases). Per germline, CDR1 LGHDT and CDR2 YNNKEL (reference sequence). The CDR3 length is 16 residues. Trimming shortened V by 3 bases and J by 2 bases, and 15 bases separated the two germline ends. The CDR3 protein is CASSQSGTVHTDTQYF. The CDR3 DNA sequence: TGTGCCAGCAGCCAGTCCGGGACTGTTCACACAGATACGCAGTATTTT.

The chain recombines TRBV4-1 with TRBJ2-1; D gene uncertain. CDR3 length equals 15 residues. V was pared by 6 bases and J by 5 bases, with 17 bases between. Germline assignment: CDR1 MGHRA and CDR2 YSYEKL. The DNA for the CDR3 is TGCGCCAGCAGACGGAGCCAGCCCGACCACAATGAGCAGTTCTTC. Its protein is CASRRSQPDHNEQFF.